A single sample gave rise to the 30 T cell receptor beta chains below, sequenced in a study of lymphopenia after photon versus proton radiotherapy (dated by TCRdb to between 2018 and 2020). Library generation was performed with the immunoSEQ multiplex PCR assay. What TCRdb holds here is the immuneACCESS table cut down to in-frame rearrangements. Part of the clones is not present; checked against another copy, under half of the missing clones reflect an unresolved V gene, and the others are unexplained. Across this sample there are 37,000 or so clones, with 86% seen only once. The ten largest account for 10% of the sample. Sequencing was performed on peripheral blood, taken from a patient treated with proton-based radiotherapy. The receptors come from a woman in her 70s with pancreatic cancer. Some clones in this sample may be carry-over from other donors' samples.

The chain has TRBV5-4 and TRBJ1-3; 7 positions match TRBD1. The V gene's germline CDR1 is SGHNT and CDR2 YYREEE (reference sequence). Germline trimming cut 5 bases from V and 0 bases from J; bases unmatched to any gene: 14. The CDR3 spans 18 residues. The CDR3 nucleotides are TGTGCCAGCAGTTACAGGGGAAGGGCGATAGCCTCTGGAAACACCATATATTTT. The encoded protein is CASSYRGRAIASGNTIYF.

The chain joins TRBV18 to TRBJ1-2; 7 bases are a match to TRBD1. Trimming at V came to 6 bases and at J to 4 bases, leaving 17 bases not matched to a gene. The CDR3 runs to 17 residues. Germline assignment: CDR1 KGHSH and CDR2 LQKENI. The CDR3 DNA sequence: TGTGCCAGCTCCCTAAACGGAGGGGGCGGGACCCCCTATGGCTACACCTTC. This codes for CASSLNGGGGTPYGYTF.

The count of this clone is one. The rearrangement uses TRBV2 and TRBJ2-1; TRBD2 matches 9 bases. V lost 8 bases and J lost 4; bases outside the gene matches: 6. Germline lookup yields CDR1 SNHLY and CDR2 FYNNEI. This CDR3 is built from 14 residues. This CDR3 is CASPGAGGYNEQFF. CDR3 nucleotide sequence: TGTGCCAGCCCGGGGGCGGGAGGGTACAATGAGCAGTTCTTC. Combining the CDR3 with reference TRBV2 and TRBJ2-1 gives the whole variable domain EPEVTQTPSHQVTQMGQEVILRCVPISNHLYFYWYRQILGQKVEFLVSFYNNEISEKSEIFDDQFSVERPDGSNFTLKIRSTKLEDSAMYFCASPGAGGYNEQFFGPGTRLTVL.

V gene TRBV19 combines with J gene TRBJ1-2; the D is unclear. The V end lost 1 base, the J end lost 8 bases, and 11 bases lay between the germline ends. CDR1 is LNHDA, CDR2 SQIVND, per germline (reference sequence). This CDR3 has 13 residues. Written as DNA, the CDR3 is TGTGCCAGTAGTATAGCCTCCGGGAGCGGCTACACCTTC. Translating it yields CASSIASGSGYTF. The variable domain in full, completed from reference TRBV19 and TRBJ1-2, reads DGGITQSPKYLFRKEGQNVTLSCEQNLNHDAMYWYRQDPGQGLRLIYYSQIVNDFQKGDIAEGYSVSREKKESFPLTVTSAQKNPTAFYLCASSIASGSGYTFGSGTRLTVV.

The CDR3 DNA reads as TGTGCCAGCAGCTTAGGCCTTGGGACAGGGGGGGATACGCAGTATTTT. Protein product: CASSLGLGTGGDTQYF. The J gene is TRBJ2-3, the V gene TRBV7-2, with 11 bases identical to TRBD1. CDR1 and CDR2 from the germline V gene are SGHTA and FQGNSA. The CDR3 extends over 16 amino acids. V lost 1 base to trimming and J lost 6 bases; unmatched junction nucleotides: 6.

This clone has only one observation. This chain links TRBV7-9 with TRBJ2-7; weak D call: TRBD2 (5 bases). The ends were cut back, 1 base at V and 3 bases at J, with 10 bases in the middle. This CDR3 spans 14 amino acids. Per the germline V gene, CDR1 is SEHNR and CDR2 is FQNEAQ (reference sequence). CDR3 nucleotide sequence: TGTGCCAGCAGCTTAGGATCGGGGAGCTACGAGCAGTACTTC. Translation gives CASSLGSGSYEQYF.

The CDR3 region has the DNA TGTGCCAGCACCGAGGGACGGCTCATGAACACTGAAGCTTTCTTT. It encodes CASTEGRLMNTEAFF. The chain has TRBV5-6 and TRBJ1-1; tentative D call: TRBD1 (5 bases). The CDR3 runs to 15 residues. CDR1 SGHDT and CDR2 YYEEEE come from the germline V gene. V was trimmed by 6 bases and J by 0 bases, leaving 15 bases between them.

This clone was observed a handful of times. The rearrangement joins TRBV19 to TRBJ2-1; 10 bases line up with TRBD2. V lost 7 bases to trimming and J lost 6 bases; unmatched junction nucleotides: 9. Per the germline V gene, CDR1 is LNHDA and CDR2 is SQIVND (reference sequence). There are 15 residues in the CDR3. The CDR3 nucleotides are TGTGCCAGTAATTCGCTAGCGGGAGCTGGCAATGAGCAGTTCTTC. It is translated as CASNSLAGAGNEQFF. Full variable domain (rest looked up from reference TRBV19 and TRBJ2-1): DGGITQSPKYLFRKEGQNVTLSCEQNLNHDAMYWYRQDPGQGLRLIYYSQIVNDFQKGDIAEGYSVSREKKESFPLTVTSAQKNPTAFYLCASNSLAGAGNEQFFGPGTRLTVL.

This chain uses TRBV27 with TRBJ1-2, with D possibly TRBD1 on 5 matching bases. The CDR3 runs to 15 residues. V lost 7 bases to trimming and J lost 7 bases, with 22 bases between them. Per the germline V gene, CDR1 is MNHEY and CDR2 is SMNVEV (reference sequence). DNA of the CDR3: TGTGCCAGCACCTCAATACCCCAGGGATTTAGTGGCTACACCTTC. Its translation: CASTSIPQGFSGYTF.

For the CDR3, the DNA is TGTGCCAGCAGCAAAGGGGCAGTAGGACCCTATGAGCAGTTCTTC. Translation: CASSKGAVGPYEQFF. The V gene is TRBV21-1, the J gene TRBJ2-1. TRBV21-1 is classified as a pseudogene. The CDR3 length is 15 residues.

The CDR3 DNA is TGTGCCAGCAGTTTATTTAGCCGGAGTAGCACAGATACGCAGTATTTT. This gives the protein CASSLFSRSSTDTQYF. This rearrangement joins TRBV27 to TRBJ2-3, with no clear D. Germline lookup yields CDR1 MNHEY and CDR2 SMNVEV (reference sequence). The V and J ends lost 1 base and 0 bases respectively, with 11 bases between them. The CDR3 length is 16 residues.

The V call is TRBV19, the J call TRBJ1-2; D might be TRBD1 (5 bases). Trimming took off 7 bases at V and 4 bases at J, with 16 bases between the two ends. Germline lookup yields CDR1 LNHDA and CDR2 SQIVND (reference sequence). The CDR3 length is 14 residues. This chain's CDR3 is CASTAPGGGYGYTF. The CDR3 DNA reads TGTGCCAGTACCGCCCCGGGGGGAGGCTATGGCTACACCTTC.

Within the sample, this clone is medium-sized (0.01 to 0.1%). This chain uses TRBV7-3 with TRBJ1-2; D is perhaps TRBD1 (6 bases). The germline CDR1 and CDR2 sequences are SGHTA and FQGTGA. The germline V and J ends were trimmed by 3 bases and 7 bases, with 15 bases remaining between them. CDR3 size: 14 residues. This CDR3 is CASSLGVRGGGYTF. CDR3 bases: TGTGCCAGCAGCTTGGGAGTTAGAGGGGGTGGCTACACCTTC.

The rearrangement links TRBV5-6 to TRBJ2-1, with 12 positions matching TRBD2. CDR1 is SGHDT and CDR2 is YYEEEE in the germline V gene. The CDR3 runs 18 residues. With 4 bases clipped from V and 3 bases from J, the junction kept 11 bases outside the gene matches. As DNA, the CDR3 is TGTGCCAGCAGCCCCCGGCGACTAGCGGGAGTTGGCTACAATGAGCAGTTCTTC. It specifies CASSPRRLAGVGYNEQFF.

The chain has TRBV6-6 and TRBJ1-3; the D is unclear. The CDR3 length is 15 residues. Germline V gene data show CDR1 as MNHNY and CDR2 as SVGAGI (reference sequence). V was cut by 2 bases and J by 2 bases, with 10 bases left in between. The CDR3 sequence is CASSYSSEPGNTIYF. CDR3 coding DNA: TGTGCCAGCAGTTACAGTTCAGAACCTGGAAACACCATATATTTT.

The chain carries TRBV14 and TRBJ2-7; TRBD1 matches at 7 bases. The CDR3 is 16 residues long. Germline CDR1 reads SGHDN; CDR2 reads FVKESK. V trimming: 4 bases; J trimming: 4 bases; junction bases outside the gene matches: 13. This chain's CDR3 is CASSPPDRALSYEQYF. In nucleotides, the CDR3 is TGTGCCAGCAGCCCCCCCGACAGGGCGCTTTCTTACGAGCAGTACTTC.

The gene calls are TRBV7-9 and TRBJ2-7, with no clear D. Germline-derived CDR1 and CDR2 are SEHNR and FQNEAQ (reference sequence). Trimming left V 5 bases short and J 2 bases short, with 10 bases between. The CDR3 totals 13 residues. The CDR3 spells CASSPTGPYEQYF. CDR3 nucleotides: TGTGCCAGCAGCCCGACTGGACCCTACGAGCAGTACTTC.

The J gene is TRBJ1-6, the V gene TRBV11-2; D is unclear. Germline V gives CDR1 SGHAT, CDR2 FQNNGV. V shed 3 bases and J shed 8 bases, with 14 bases lying between them. The CDR3 covers 15 residues. The CDR3 bases are TGTGCCAGCAGCTTGGAGGGTACGGTGTATTCACCCCTCCACTTT. Translated: CASSLEGTVYSPLHF.

The chain uses TRBV6-6 and TRBJ2-2; TRBD2 agrees at 8 bases. The CDR3 length is 15 residues. The J segment lost 7 bases and the V segment lost 8 bases, leaving 12 bases of the junction unmatched. Germline CDR1 is MNHNY and CDR2 is SVGAGI (reference sequence). CDR3 sequence (DNA): TGTGCCAGCCTTGGGGCCGGGAGGGCCTTCGGGGAGCTGTTTTTT. Translation: CASLGAGRAFGELFF.

This clone was observed a handful of times. The V call is TRBV28, the J call TRBJ2-7; D perhaps matches TRBD1 (6 bases). This CDR3 region has 15 residues. Germline CDR1 reads MDHEN; CDR2 reads SYDVKM. V lost 2 bases and J lost 4, with 15 bases in between. CDR3 DNA: TGTGCCAGCAGTTTAGGCCAGGGGCCGGTATACGAGCAGTACTTC. This encodes CASSLGQGPVYEQYF.

The rearrangement joins TRBV10-3 to TRBJ1-1; 8 bases map to TRBD1. Germline V CDR1 and CDR2: ENHRY, SYGVKD. Trimming at V came to 9 bases and at J to 3 bases, leaving 12 bases not matched to a gene. The CDR3 spans 15 residues. The CDR3 spells CAIRRIATGDTEAFF. The CDR3 DNA follows: TGTGCCATTCGAAGGATTGCGACAGGGGACACTGAAGCTTTCTTT.

This clone was picked up a small number of times. J is TRBJ2-2 and V is TRBV5-1, with a tentative D call TRBD1 (5 bases). Germline V gene data show CDR1 as SGHRS and CDR2 as YFSETQ. CDR3 length: 14 residues. Trimming removed 0 bases from V and 7 bases from J, with 10 bases in between. The CDR3 region has the DNA TGCGCCAGCAGCTTGGAGACAGCAATCGGGGAGCTGTTTTTT. It codes for CASSLETAIGELFF.

The rearrangement uses TRBV7-6 and TRBJ2-1; D might be TRBD1 or TRBD2, each matching 5 bases. Germline assignment: CDR1 SGHVS and CDR2 FNYEAQ. The CDR3 extends over 13 amino acids. V lost 3 bases to trimming and J lost 8 bases, with 11 bases between them. In DNA, the CDR3 is TGTGCCAGCAGCTTGGCGAGGGGCGATGAGCAGTTCTTC. Protein: CASSLARGDEQFF.

The chain employs TRBV5-1 and TRBJ2-5; 9 bases align to TRBD1. V lost 2 bases, J lost 5 bases, and 7 bases stayed unmatched. CDR1 and CDR2 from the germline V gene are SGHRS and YFSETQ. CDR3 length: 15 residues. CDR3 in amino acids: CASSLGTGLLETQYF. In DNA form, the CDR3 reads TGCGCCAGCAGCTTAGGGACAGGGCTTTTGGAGACCCAGTACTTC.

This sequence joins TRBV7-2 and TRBJ2-1, with D unclear. V shed 3 bases and J shed 6 bases, with 6 bases lying between them. The CDR3 is 12 residues long. The germline gives CDR1 SGHTA, CDR2 FQGNSA. The CDR3 protein is CASSFSSNEQFF. In DNA form, the CDR3 reads TGTGCCAGCAGCTTTAGTAGCAATGAGCAGTTCTTC. The full variable domain, its missing parts supplied by reference TRBV7-2 and TRBJ2-1, is GAGVSQSPSNKVTEKGKDVELRCDPISGHTALYWYRQSLGQGLEFLIYFQGNSAPDKSGLPSDRFSAERTGGSVSTLTIQRTQQEDSAVYLCASSFSSNEQFFGPGTRLTVL.

The chain links TRBV2 to TRBJ2-7; 14 bases line up with TRBD2. CDR1 and CDR2 from the germline V gene are SNHLY and FYNNEI. The V and J ends lost 6 bases and 0 bases, in that order; junction bases with no gene match: 7. This CDR3 spans 17 amino acids. The CDR3: CASSPGLAGAYSYEQYF. The DNA for the CDR3 is TGTGCCAGCAGCCCGGGACTAGCGGGAGCGTACTCCTACGAGCAGTACTTC.

The rearrangement links TRBV4-2 to TRBJ1-1; 7 nucleotides agree with TRBD1. CDR3 length equals 15 residues. Germline V gene sequence: CDR1 LGHNA, CDR2 YNFKEQ. The trim removed 5 bases at V and 5 bases at J, leaving 11 bases unmatched. The chain's CDR3 is CASSTGGGRGTEAFF. The CDR3 nucleotides read TGTGCCAGCAGCACCGGGGGGGGCAGGGGGACTGAAGCTTTCTTT.

The chain joins TRBV5-6 to TRBJ2-5; 11 positions agree with TRBD2. In germline, CDR1 is SGHDT, CDR2 YYEEEE. CDR3 length equals 14 residues. The ends lost 4 bases at V and 4 bases at J; junction bases unmatched: 3. The CDR3 DNA reads as TGTGCCAGCAGCGCCGGACTAGCGGGAGAGACCCAGTACTTC. Its protein product is CASSAGLAGETQYF.

The chain recombines TRBV5-4 with TRBJ2-7, with 12 bases that match TRBD2. With V trimmed by 10 bases and J by 7 bases, 9 bases remained unmatched. Germline loops: CDR1 SGHNT, CDR2 YYREEE (reference sequence). CDR3 length: 13 residues. In DNA, the CDR3 is TGTGCCGGCGGACTAGCGGGGTATCAGGAGCAGTACTTC. Its translation: CAGGLAGYQEQYF.

The gene calls are TRBV5-1 and TRBJ2-2; unclear D gene. Trimming stripped 1 base from V and 1 base from J, with 14 bases between. CDR1 SGHRS and CDR2 YFSETQ come from the germline V gene. This CDR3 is 17 amino acids long. The CDR3 coding sequence is TGCGCCAGCAGCTTGAGTGCGGCGGCGGTGAACACCGGGGAGCTGTTTTTT. It encodes CASSLSAAAVNTGELFF.